The sequence of this T cell receptor (beta chain) was determined in a study of vaccination and CD4 T cells after COVID-19. About the research overall: The convalescents, six males and four females, included two who were Hispanic. Timing of post-vaccine sample collection was a median approximately 72 days after dose two, with a range of 14 to 241. Overlapping spike peptides of SARS-CoV-2, HCoV-NL63, HCoV-OC43 and HCoV-229E stimulated the cells. Overall study results and limits: When vaccine-specific clones from convalescent patients were examined, 304 of 307 were spike mono-reactive.

The treatment was: approximately nine-day PBMC culture with coronavirus spike peptide pools or control peptides (ViraFEST assay). Cultured CD4+ T cells had their DNA profiled by the Oncomine TCR Beta short-read assay. MiXCR, run by TCRdb on the PCR reads, gives a single entry per CDR3 protein. The table lists around 16,000 distinct CDR3 sequences, less than 60% of them singletons. About this clonotype: Its matching antigen is unknown.

The CDR3 loop spans 15 amino acids. V gave up 4 bases and J gave up 2 bases, with 14 bases separating them. CDR1 and CDR2 from the germline V gene are ENHRY and SYGVKD. The clonotype originates from a human donor who had recovered from COVID-19. Sequences were obtained from CD4+ T cells from blood, cultured in vitro. The chain links TRBV10-3 to TRBJ2-5; D might be TRBD1 (6 bases). The CDR3 sequence: CAISARQRGQETQYF. CDR3 DNA: TGTGCCATCAGTGCTAGACAGAGGGGGCAAGAGACCCAGTACTTC.